The TCR beta chain under discussion was sequenced for a study of Graves' ophthalmopathy and Graves' hyperthyroidism. PBMCs originated in roughly 10 ml of fresh peripheral blood. Transcripts of RNA were the source for amplifying TCR beta CDR3 regions. HTBI primers were employed in first-round RT-PCR, then a second-round multiplex PCR followed. From the multiplex PCR reads, TCRdb called clonotypes with MiXCR, one entry per CDR3 protein. The sample includes approximately 640,000 distinct CDR3 sequences, under 50% of them seen just once. Ten or more counts support this clonotype. Germline loops: CDR1 SGHDN, CDR2 FVKESK. V lost 0 bases and J lost 3, with 3 bases in between. CDR3 size: 14 residues.

The sample consisted of peripheral blood. The clonotype comes from an adult man with Graves' ophthalmopathy. The chain carries TRBV14 and TRBJ2-6; D not certain. This CDR3 reads CASSQESGANVLTF. The DNA for the CDR3 is TGTGCCAGCAGCCAAGAAAGTGGGGCCAACGTCCTGACTTTC.